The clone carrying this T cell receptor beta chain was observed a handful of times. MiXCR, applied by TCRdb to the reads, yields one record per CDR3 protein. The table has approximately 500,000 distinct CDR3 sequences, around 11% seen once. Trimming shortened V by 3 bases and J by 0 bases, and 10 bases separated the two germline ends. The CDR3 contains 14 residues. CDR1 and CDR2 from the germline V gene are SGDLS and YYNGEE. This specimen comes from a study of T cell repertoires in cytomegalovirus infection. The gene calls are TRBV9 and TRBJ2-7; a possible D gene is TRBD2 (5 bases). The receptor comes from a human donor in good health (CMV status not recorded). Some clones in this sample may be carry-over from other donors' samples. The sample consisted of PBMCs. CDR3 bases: TGTGCCAGCAGCGCGGCCGGACTCTCCTACGAGCAGTACTTC. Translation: CASSAAGLSYEQYF.